The source of this T cell receptor beta chain is a study of blood T cell repertoires in COVID-19. Study overall: Samples taken during acute and convalescent COVID-19 were collected in the United States, Italy and Spain. From T cells, B-cell-depleted T cells, or PBMCs came the material, which was cDNA or gDNA.

CDR1 and CDR2 from the germline V gene are SGHAT and FQNNGV. The CDR3 is made up of 13 amino acids. Trimming took off 5 bases at V and 8 bases at J, with 15 bases between the two ends. Per the original methods: Nucleated cell number was recorded as an estimate derived from reference gene primer amplification. Only in-frame clones appear in the TCRdb table, and some are missing; sequencing was by immunoSEQ multiplex PCR. V and J calls and clone size are given by that table; D and trimming were obtained from the DNA. The sample yields fewer than 15,000 clones, about 88% seen once. The receptor's source is a human donor in a cohort sampled during active COVID-19. Sequenced sample: peripheral blood. This chain links TRBV11-2 with TRBJ1-2; a possible D gene is TRBD1 (6 bases). CDR3 nucleotides: TGTGCCAGCAGCGCATCAGGGGCAGGGGGCTACACCTTC. Amino acids: CASSASGAGGYTF.